A selection of T cell receptor beta chains follows, all from one sample in a study of human T cells and chemical hapten exposure. MiXCR was run by TCRdb on the RACE reads, yielding one entry per CDR3 protein. The table has some 340,000 distinct CDR3 sequences, around 7% seen once; the top ten hold roughly 8%. The sample in question was whole blood, obtained in connection with sensitization to the hapten diphenylcyclopropenone (DPC). These receptors originate from a young woman with alopecia areata. Some clones in this sample may be carry-over from other donors' samples. The CDR3 runs from the conserved cysteine through the conserved F or W. D genes are given only for firm matches. Some rows mark clone size as missing; the rest say once, few, many or name a class of expanded clone.

j_call clone_size v_call d_call cdr3_aa cdr3_nt
TRBJ1-3 NA TRBV28 NA CASSLVGGDGTIYF TGTGCCAGCAGTTTAGTCGGGGGCGACGGCACCATATATTTT
TRBJ2-4 NA TRBV7-2 NA CASSYRDTVNIQYF TGTGCCAGCAGCTATCGGGACACCGTAAACATTCAGTACTTC
TRBJ2-3 few TRBV6-2/TRBV6-3 NA CASSYSSTEVDTQYF TGTGCCAGCAGTTACTCGTCCACCGAGGTAGATACGCAGTATTTT
TRBJ1-2 NA TRBV7-2 NA CASSLGNAYYGYTF TGTGCCAGCAGCTTAGGGAACGCCTACTATGGCTACACCTTC
TRBJ2-2 NA TRBV7-2 NA CASSKGGVTGELFF TGTGCCAGCAGCAAAGGGGGGGTCACCGGGGAGCTGTTTTTT
TRBJ2-3 many TRBV20-1 TRBD1 CSAPTGADTQYF TGCAGTGCTCCGACAGGGGCAGATACGCAGTATTTT
TRBJ2-2 few TRBV27 NA CASSQINGELFF TGTGCCAGCAGTCAGATCAACGGGGAGCTGTTTTTT
TRBJ2-5 many TRBV7-8 TRBD2 CASSLVLGLAGGTQYF TGTGCCAGCAGCTTAGTTCTGGGACTAGCGGGGGGGACCCAGTACTTC
TRBJ1-1 NA TRBV29-1 NA CSAGDTQGAFF TGCAGTGCTGGGGACACCCAAGGAGCTTTCTTT
TRBJ2-4 few TRBV19 TRBD2 CASSGGANIQYF TGTGCCAGTAGCGGGGGGGCGAACATTCAGTACTTC
TRBJ1-6 NA TRBV7-2 NA CASSLQASSYNSPLHF TGTGCCAGCAGCTTGCAAGCGAGCTCCTATAATTCACCCCTCCACTTT
TRBJ2-2 many TRBV10-3 TRBD1 CAISDSTGGTGELFF TGTGCCATCAGTGATTCAACAGGGGGGACCGGGGAGCTGTTTTTT
TRBJ2-7 NA TRBV12-3/TRBV12-4 NA CASTTGSGPKEQYF TGTGCCAGCACTACAGGGTCAGGACCAAAGGAGCAGTACTTC
TRBJ1-1 many TRBV7-2 NA CASSSQTVMNTEAFF TGTGCCAGCAGCTCCCAGACCGTTATGAACACTGAAGCTTTCTTT
TRBJ1-6 many TRBV12-3/TRBV12-4 NA CASRQGSNSPLHF TGTGCCAGCAGGCAGGGGAGCAATTCACCCCTCCACTTT
TRBJ2-7 NA TRBV29-1 NA CSVEDTGYYEQYF TGCAGCGTTGAAGACACAGGGTACTACGAGCAGTACTTC
TRBJ1-4 few TRBV4-3 NA CASSPGSGPNEKLFF TGCGCCAGCAGTCCTGGATCAGGGCCTAATGAAAAACTGTTTTTT
TRBJ2-1 few TRBV20-1 TRBD2 CSAEAGGTYNEQFF TGCAGTGCTGAAGCGGGGGGCACCTACAATGAGCAGTTCTTC
TRBJ1-3 NA TRBV6-2/TRBV6-3 NA CASSFPRDSSSGNTIYF TGTGCCAGCAGTTTCCCCCGGGACTCCAGCTCTGGAAACACCATATATTTT
TRBJ2-7 NA TRBV12-3/TRBV12-4 TRBD2 CASSPGLAGPYEQYF TGTGCCAGCAGTCCAGGACTAGCGGGGCCCTACGAGCAGTACTTC
TRBJ1-2 few TRBV7-2 NA CASSPEGGQIYGYTF TGTGCCAGCAGCCCCGAGGGCGGACAGATCTATGGCTACACCTTC
TRBJ1-4 many TRBV27 NA CASSPGVRGEKLFF TGTGCCAGCAGCCCAGGGGTAAGGGGTGAAAAACTGTTTTTT
TRBJ2-1 few TRBV5-1 NA CASSGQADYNEQFF TGCGCCAGCAGCGGTCAGGCCGATTACAATGAGCAGTTCTTC
TRBJ2-1 many TRBV14 NA CASKFTVAYNEQFF TGTGCCAGCAAATTCACGGTAGCCTACAATGAGCAGTTCTTC
TRBJ2-3 many TRBV3-1 TRBD1 CASSHSGTGVDTQYF TGTGCCAGCAGCCACTCCGGGACAGGGGTAGATACGCAGTATTTT
TRBJ2-7 many TRBV10-3 NA CAISDWQGFDEQYF TGTGCCATCAGTGACTGGCAGGGCTTCGACGAGCAGTACTTC
TRBJ2-3 NA TRBV12-3/TRBV12-4 TRBD2 CASSPSMGLGVRDTQYF TGTGCCAGCAGCCCTTCTATGGGACTAGGAGTTCGAGATACGCAGTATTTT
TRBJ2-3 many TRBV12-3/TRBV12-4 TRBD2 CASRPGEGYTDTQYF TGTGCCAGCAGGCCCGGGGAGGGATACACAGATACGCAGTATTTT
TRBJ2-7 many TRBV6-5 NA CASTYTQGRPYEQYF TGTGCCAGCACTTATACCCAGGGACGGCCCTACGAGCAGTACTTC
TRBJ1-1 many TRBV4-2 NA CASSQDRQAGKWTEAFF TGTGCCAGCAGCCAAGATCGTCAGGCAGGGAAGTGGACTGAAGCTTTCTTT
TRBJ2-2 few TRBV27 NA CASSLRGRGEVTGELFF TGTGCCAGCAGTTTACGTGGCAGGGGCGAGGTCACCGGGGAGCTGTTTTTT
TRBJ1-5 NA TRBV3-1 TRBD1 CASSHGTGHQPQHF TGTGCCAGCAGCCATGGGACAGGCCATCAGCCCCAGCATTTT
TRBJ2-7 few TRBV6-2/TRBV6-3 TRBD2 CASSYSLAGDYEQYF TGTGCCAGCAGTTACTCTCTAGCGGGGGACTACGAGCAGTACTTC
TRBJ2-3 few TRBV27 NA CASSLGTASSTDTQYF TGTGCCAGCAGTCTGGGGACCGCTTCTAGCACAGATACGCAGTATTTT
TRBJ2-3 NA TRBV5-5 NA CASSFEELATDTQYF TGTGCCAGCAGCTTTGAGGAACTAGCTACAGATACGCAGTATTTT
TRBJ1-1 NA TRBV5-6 TRBD1 CASSLETGKGTEAFF TGTGCCAGCAGCTTGGAGACAGGGAAGGGGACTGAAGCTTTCTTT